Listed below are T cell receptor beta chains from one sample, sequenced in a study of blood T cell repertoires in COVID-19. Sequencing was performed with immunoSEQ multiplex PCR; in TCRdb, only in-frame clones are kept and a portion is missing. The sample holds some 240,000 clones, 65% to 90% seen once. The material sequenced was peripheral blood. These receptors were collected from a man aged 50 to 60 with active or convalescent COVID-19. CDR3s include the opening cysteine and the closing phenylalanine or tryptophan. D genes are given only for firm matches. Clone size is given for some rows only: seen once, a few or many times, or a class if the clone is expanded.

J,D,V,size,CDR3,DNA
TRBJ2-3,TRBD1,TRBV10-3,once,CAISDGTGSITDTQYF,TGTGCCATCAGTGATGGGACAGGGTCCATCACAGATACGCAGTATTTT
TRBJ2-3,.,TRBV5-4,.,CASSLDTSTDTQYF,TGTGCCAGCAGCTTGGACACAAGCACAGATACGCAGTATTTT
TRBJ1-3,.,TRBV5-1,.,CASSLLGVSGNTIYF,TGCGCCAGCAGCTTGTTGGGAGTCTCTGGAAACACCATATATTTT
TRBJ1-6,.,TRBV15,.,CATSRDSQSSYNSPLHF,TGTGCCACCAGCAGAGATAGCCAGAGCTCCTATAATTCACCCCTCCACTTT
TRBJ2-2,.,TRBV7-6,.,CASSLAGGRTGELFF,TGTGCCAGCAGCTTAGCCGGGGGTAGGACCGGGGAGCTGTTTTTT
TRBJ2-3,.,TRBV7-2,.,CASSPWRTQHHTQYF,TGTGCCAGCAGCCCCTGGAGGACCCAACATCATACGCAGTATTTT
TRBJ1-5,.,TRBV19,.,CASSIQISNQPQHF,TGTGCCAGTAGTATACAGATTAGCAATCAGCCCCAGCATTTT
TRBJ1-5,.,TRBV23-1,.,CASTPPVQGSRQPQHF,TGCGCCAGCACCCCGCCCGTACAGGGTAGTCGTCAGCCCCAGCATTTT
TRBJ2-2,TRBD1,TRBV4-3,few,CASSQDIHRAGGTGELFF,TGCGCCAGCAGCCAAGATATCCATCGAGCAGGGGGCACCGGGGAGCTGTTTTTT
TRBJ1-1,TRBD1,TRBV30,.,CAWSIDRGSEAFF,TGTGCCTGGAGTATCGACAGGGGATCTGAAGCTTTCTTT
TRBJ1-3,.,TRBV9,.,CASSVEEGNTIYF,TGTGCCAGCAGCGTAGAGGAGGGAAACACCATATATTTT
TRBJ2-1,TRBD2,TRBV5-1,.,CASSLVSGSYNEQFF,TGCGCCAGCAGCTTGGTTAGCGGGAGTTACAATGAGCAGTTCTTC
TRBJ2-2,TRBD2,TRBV19,once,CASKGIAGVGTGELFF,TGTGCCAGTAAGGGGATAGCGGGAGTAGGTACCGGGGAGCTGTTTTTT
TRBJ2-1,TRBD1,TRBV3-1/TRBV3-2,.,CASSKAQGNEQFF,TGTGCCAGCAGCAAAGCACAGGGGAATGAGCAGTTCTTC
TRBJ1-5,.,TRBV19,.,CASSMKALSVNQPQHF,TGTGCCAGTAGTATGAAGGCCCTGAGCGTGAATCAGCCCCAGCATTTT
TRBJ2-5,TRBD2,TRBV3-1/TRBV3-2,.,CASSQSPWMLAGGGLETQYF,TGTGCCAGCAGCCAGTCGCCCTGGATGCTAGCGGGGGGGGGCCTAGAGACCCAGTACTTC
TRBJ2-7,.,TRBV6-2/TRBV6-3,.,CASSYGRSSTYEQYF,TGTGCCAGCAGTTACGGCAGGTCGTCTACCTACGAGCAGTACTTC
TRBJ1-1,TRBD1,TRBV7-2,.,CASSSRQGSDAFF,TGTGCCAGCAGCTCCCGACAGGGTAGCGACGCTTTCTTT
TRBJ2-5,.,TRBV6-5,.,CASSYATGKETQYF,TGTGCCAGCAGTTACGCCACAGGGAAAGAGACCCAGTACTTC
TRBJ1-1,.,TRBV5-6,few,CASSFGIYSVSTEAFF,TGTGCCAGCAGCTTTGGTATCTACTCCGTTAGCACTGAAGCTTTCTTT
TRBJ1-1,.,TRBV18,.,CASSPPMRTEAFF,TGTGCCAGCTCACCACCGATGCGGACTGAAGCTTTCTTT
TRBJ2-7,TRBD2,TRBV18,.,CASSPQGRGEQYF,TGTGCCAGCTCACCACAGGGGAGGGGCGAGCAGTACTTC
TRBJ2-1,TRBD2,TRBV3-1/TRBV3-2,.,CASTLSGTYNEQFF,TGTGCCAGCACCCTTAGCGGGACCTACAATGAGCAGTTCTTC
TRBJ2-7,TRBD2,TRBV7-9,.,CASSQLAGVSYEQYF,TGTGCCAGCAGCCAGTTAGCGGGGGTGTCCTACGAGCAGTACTTC
TRBJ1-4,.,TRBV5-1,once,CASSFLTAATNEKLFF,TGCGCCAGCAGCTTCTTGACGGCGGCAACTAATGAAAAACTGTTTTTT
TRBJ1-5,.,TRBV6-6,.,CASSYQGLGQPQHF,TGTGCCAGCAGTTACCAGGGTCTGGGGCAGCCCCAGCATTTT
TRBJ1-4,TRBD1,TRBV6-2/TRBV6-3,.,CASSPWTGTNEKLFF,TGTGCCAGCAGTCCGTGGACAGGAACTAATGAAAAACTGTTTTTT
TRBJ2-5,.,TRBV12-3/TRBV12-4,.,CASSLAAVETQYF,TGTGCCAGCAGTTTGGCGGCGGTGGAGACCCAGTACTTC
TRBJ1-3,TRBD1,TRBV9,.,CASSEGQGLDGNTIYF,TGTGCCAGCAGCGAGGGACAGGGGTTAGACGGAAACACCATATATTTT
TRBJ1-2,.,TRBV2,.,CASSAGVRDYGYTF,TGTGCCAGCAGTGCAGGGGTCAGGGACTATGGCTACACCTTC
TRBJ2-7,.,TRBV7-2,.,CASSPGGGGAYEQYF,TGTGCCAGCAGCCCCGGTGGAGGGGGCGCGTACGAGCAGTACTTC
TRBJ1-5,.,TRBV7-9,many,CASSLTGWGQPQHF,TGTGCCAGCAGCTTGACAGGATGGGGCCAGCCCCAGCATTTT
TRBJ1-4,.,TRBV4-1,few,CASSQDPGGSEKLFF,TGCGCCAGCAGCCAAGATCCGGGGGGGAGCGAAAAACTGTTTTTT
TRBJ2-1,.,TRBV5-1,few,CASRSLTYNEQFF,TGCGCCAGCAGGAGCCTCACCTACAATGAGCAGTTCTTC
TRBJ2-4,.,TRBV19,.,CASSPILQGIKNIQYF,TGTGCCAGTAGTCCGATCTTACAGGGAATCAAAAACATTCAGTACTTC
TRBJ1-2,.,TRBV27,.,CASSLDSGNYGYTF,TGTGCCAGCAGTTTAGATTCGGGTAACTATGGCTACACCTTC
TRBJ2-5,TRBD2,TRBV28,few,CASSPPRGGQRGTQYF,TGTGCCAGCAGTCCCCCCCGGGGGGGCCAGAGGGGGACCCAGTACTTC
TRBJ1-4,.,TRBV7-2,once,CASSLAPQEKLFF,TGTGCCAGCAGCTTAGCCCCCCAGGAAAAACTGTTTTTT
TRBJ2-7,TRBD1,TRBV6-5,.,CASSNRDSRSEQYF,TGTGCCAGCAGTAACCGGGACAGTAGATCCGAGCAGTACTTC
TRBJ2-1,.,TRBV7-8,.,CASSFTQVGYNEQFF,TGTGCCAGCAGCTTTACGCAGGTCGGCTACAATGAGCAGTTCTTC
TRBJ1-4,.,TRBV19,.,CASSANRRHREKLFF,TGTGCCAGTAGTGCAAACAGAAGACATAGGGAAAAACTGTTTTTT
TRBJ1-5,.,TRBV7-3,.,CASSQLGRVNQPQHF,TGTGCCAGCAGCCAGTTAGGGAGGGTCAATCAGCCCCAGCATTTT
TRBJ2-2,.,TRBV4-3,.,CASSQGDRPNTGELFF,TGCGCCAGCAGCCAAGGAGACAGGCCGAACACCGGGGAGCTGTTTTTT
TRBJ1-2,TRBD1,TRBV24-1,.,CATSGSWDREYGYTF,TGTGCCACCAGTGGATCTTGGGACAGGGAATATGGCTACACCTTC